The T cell receptor beta chain under discussion was sequenced for a study of blood T cell repertoires in COVID-19. Study overall: Sites across the United States, Italy and Spain contributed samples from acute and convalescent COVID-19. Nucleic acid was either cDNA or gDNA, and it came from T cells, B-cell-depleted T cells, or PBMCs.

V trimming: 2 bases; J trimming: 8 bases; junction bases outside the gene matches: 4. Germline values: CDR1 MNHEY, CDR2 SVGAGI. There are 14 residues in the CDR3. Original handling: Estimated nucleated cell counts came from reference gene primer amplification. Profiled with immunoSEQ multiplex PCR; TCRdb holds only in-frame clones, not every one. V, J and clone size are those of that table, while D and trimming were read from the DNA. The table lists 230,000 or so clones, approximately 89% of them singletons. In terms of age and location, participants ranged from roughly 18 to 95 years and lived in about two dozen US areas.

The clonotype was recovered from a woman aged 40 to 50 with acute COVID-19. The specimen was PBMCs or T cells enriched from blood (not recorded which). The rearrangement uses TRBV6-5 and TRBJ2-5; 11 bases map to TRBD1. The CDR3 region has the DNA TGTGCCAGCAGTTACAGGGGACAGGGGGTAACCCAGTACTTC. It encodes CASSYRGQGVTQYF.